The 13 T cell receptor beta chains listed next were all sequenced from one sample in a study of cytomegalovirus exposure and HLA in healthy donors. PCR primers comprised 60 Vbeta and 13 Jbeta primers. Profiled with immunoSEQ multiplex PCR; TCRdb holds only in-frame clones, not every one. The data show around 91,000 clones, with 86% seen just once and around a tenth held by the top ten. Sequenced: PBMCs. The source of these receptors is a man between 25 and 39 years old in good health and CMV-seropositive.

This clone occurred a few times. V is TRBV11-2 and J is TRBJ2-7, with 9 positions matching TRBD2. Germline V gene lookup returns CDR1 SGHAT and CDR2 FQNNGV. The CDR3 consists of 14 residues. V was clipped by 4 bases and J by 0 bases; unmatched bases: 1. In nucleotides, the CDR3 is TGTGCCAGCAGCTCTAGCGGGGCCTCCTACGAGCAGTACTTC. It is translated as CASSSSGASYEQYF. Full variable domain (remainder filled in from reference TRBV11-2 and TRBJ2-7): EAGVAQSPRYKIIEKRQSVAFWCNPISGHATLYWYQQILGQGPKLLIQFQNNGVVDDSQLPKDRFSAERLKGVDSTLKIQPAKLEDSAVYLCASSSSGASYEQYFGPGTRLTVT.

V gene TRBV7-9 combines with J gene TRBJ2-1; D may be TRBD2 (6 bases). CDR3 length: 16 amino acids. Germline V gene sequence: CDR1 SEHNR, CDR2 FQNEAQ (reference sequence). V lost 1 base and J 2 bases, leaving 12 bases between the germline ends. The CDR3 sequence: CASSLGETSPYNEQFF. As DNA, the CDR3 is TGTGCCAGCAGCTTAGGGGAGACTAGTCCCTACAATGAGCAGTTCTTC.

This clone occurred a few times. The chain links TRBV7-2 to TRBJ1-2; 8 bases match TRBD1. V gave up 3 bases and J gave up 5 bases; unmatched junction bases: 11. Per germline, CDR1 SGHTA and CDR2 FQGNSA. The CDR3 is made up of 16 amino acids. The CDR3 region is CASSLWVPGTGYGYTF. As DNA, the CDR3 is TGTGCCAGCAGCTTGTGGGTCCCCGGGACAGGTTATGGCTACACCTTC.

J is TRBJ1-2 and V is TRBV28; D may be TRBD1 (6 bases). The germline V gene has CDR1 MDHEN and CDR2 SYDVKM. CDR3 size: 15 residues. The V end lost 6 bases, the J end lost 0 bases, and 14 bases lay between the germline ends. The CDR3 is CASSLTGNTNYGYTF. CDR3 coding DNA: TGTGCCAGCAGCCTGACAGGAAACACTAACTATGGCTACACCTTC.

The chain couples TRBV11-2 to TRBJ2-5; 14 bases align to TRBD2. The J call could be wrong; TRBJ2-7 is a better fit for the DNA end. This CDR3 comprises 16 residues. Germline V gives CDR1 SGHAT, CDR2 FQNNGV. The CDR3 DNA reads TGTGCCAGCAGCTTAGGGACTAGCGGGAGGTTGAGCGAGCAGTACTTC. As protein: CASSLGTSGRLSEQYF.

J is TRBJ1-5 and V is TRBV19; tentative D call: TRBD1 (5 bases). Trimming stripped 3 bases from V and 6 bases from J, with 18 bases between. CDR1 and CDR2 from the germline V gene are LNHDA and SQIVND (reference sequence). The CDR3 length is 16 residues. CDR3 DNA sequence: TGTGCCAGTAGTATTGTTCGTCAGGGCGTGGGTCAGCCCCAGCATTTT. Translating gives CASSIVRQGVGQPQHF.

CDR3 amino acids: CASSQRAREGTEAFF. For the CDR3, the DNA is TGCGCCAGCAGCCAAAGGGCCAGGGAGGGCACTGAAGCTTTCTTT. The rearrangement uses TRBV4-1 and TRBJ1-1; D possibly corresponds to TRBD1 (5 bases). The V gene lost 2 bases and the J gene lost 4 bases, with 14 bases spanning the gap. CDR1 is MGHRA, CDR2 YSYEKL, per germline. The length of the CDR3 is 15 residues.

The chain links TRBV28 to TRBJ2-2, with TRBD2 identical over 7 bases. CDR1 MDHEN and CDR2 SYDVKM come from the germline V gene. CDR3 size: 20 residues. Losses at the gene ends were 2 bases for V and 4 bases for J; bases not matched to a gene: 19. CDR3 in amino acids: CASSLQVVAGSTLPTGELFF. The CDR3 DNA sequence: TGTGCCAGCAGTTTACAGGTGGTAGCGGGTAGTACCCTTCCCACCGGGGAGCTGTTTTTT. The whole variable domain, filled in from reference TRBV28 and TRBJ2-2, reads DVKVTQSSRYLVKRTGEKVFLECVQDMDHENMFWYRQDPGLGLRLIYFSYDVKMKEKGDIPEGYSVSREKKERFSLILESASTNQTSMYLCASSLQVVAGSTLPTGELFFGEGSRLTVL.

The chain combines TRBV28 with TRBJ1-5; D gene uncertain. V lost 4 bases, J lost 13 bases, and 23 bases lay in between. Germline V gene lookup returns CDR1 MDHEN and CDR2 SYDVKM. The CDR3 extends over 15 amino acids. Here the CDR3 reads CASSSLTGYQPGQHF. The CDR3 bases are TGTGCCAGCAGTTCTCTAACGGGATACCAGCCCGGGCAGCATTTT.

CDR3 loop: CATGRTQETQYF. CDR3 DNA: TGTGCTACCGGACGGACTCAAGAGACCCAGTACTTC. This chain uses TRBV2 with TRBJ2-5; tentatively, D is TRBD2 (5 bases). Germline lookup yields CDR1 SNHLY and CDR2 FYNNEI. There are 12 residues in the CDR3.

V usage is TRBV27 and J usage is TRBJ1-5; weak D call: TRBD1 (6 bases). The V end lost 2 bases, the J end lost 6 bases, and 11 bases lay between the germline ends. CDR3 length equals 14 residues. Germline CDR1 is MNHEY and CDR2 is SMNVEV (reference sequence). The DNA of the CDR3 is TGTGCCAGCAGTTTAACAGGGTTCGGTCAGCCCCAGCATTTT. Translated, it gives CASSLTGFGQPQHF.

The CDR3 sequence: CASSQGRETLFDNEQYF. DNA of the CDR3: TGCGCCAGCAGCCAAGGTCGGGAGACACTCTTTGACAATGAGCAGTACTTC. The chain uses TRBV4-1 and TRBJ2-7; D is possibly TRBD2 (6 bases). The CDR3 is made up of 17 amino acids. Trimming left V 1 base short and J 7 bases short, with 23 bases between. Germline V gene lookup returns CDR1 MGHRA and CDR2 YSYEKL.

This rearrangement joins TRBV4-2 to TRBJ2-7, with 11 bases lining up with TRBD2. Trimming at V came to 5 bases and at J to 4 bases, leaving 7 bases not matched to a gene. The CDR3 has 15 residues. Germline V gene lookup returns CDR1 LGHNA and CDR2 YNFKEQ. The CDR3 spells CASSKTSGSIYEQYF. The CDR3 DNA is TGTGCCAGCAGCAAAACTAGCGGGAGTATTTACGAGCAGTACTTC.